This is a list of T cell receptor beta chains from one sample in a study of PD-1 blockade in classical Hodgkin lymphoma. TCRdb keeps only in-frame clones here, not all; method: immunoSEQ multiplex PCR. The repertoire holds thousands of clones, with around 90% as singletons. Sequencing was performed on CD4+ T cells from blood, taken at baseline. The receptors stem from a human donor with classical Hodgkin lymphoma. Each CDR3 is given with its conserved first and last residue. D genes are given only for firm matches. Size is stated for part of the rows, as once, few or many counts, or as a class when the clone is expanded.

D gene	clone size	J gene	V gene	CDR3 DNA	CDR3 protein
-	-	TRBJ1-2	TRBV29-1	TGCAGCGTTGCCCAGGCAAACTATGGCTACACCTTC	CSVAQANYGYTF
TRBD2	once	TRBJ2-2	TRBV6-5	TGTGCCAGCAGTTCAGCGGGGGGGCGCATCGGGGAGCTGTTTTTT	CASSSAGGRIGELFF
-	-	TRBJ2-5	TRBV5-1	TGCGCCAGCAGCTTGAACAGGGTAGAGACCCAGTACTTC	CASSLNRVETQYF
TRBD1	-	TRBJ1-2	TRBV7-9	TGTGCCAGCAGCTTTTCCGGACAGGGGGGCACCCTCTATGGCTACACCTTC	CASSFSGQGGTLYGYTF
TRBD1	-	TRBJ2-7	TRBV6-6	TGTGCCACCGCCTCGTGGGGTGGGGACAGGGGAAACGAGCAGTACTTC	CATASWGGDRGNEQYF
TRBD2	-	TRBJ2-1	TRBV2	TGTGCCAGCAGTACTAGCGGACTCTCCTACAATGAGCAGTTCTTC	CASSTSGLSYNEQFF
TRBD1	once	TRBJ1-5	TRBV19	TGTGCCAGTAGTACGTCCCACAGGGGGAATCAGCCCCAGCATTTT	CASSTSHRGNQPQHF
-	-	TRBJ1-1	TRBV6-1	TGTGCCAGCAGGGGAGGAGGGCGGCGGATTGAAGCTTTCTTT	CASRGGGRRIEAFF
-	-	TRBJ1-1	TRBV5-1	TGCGCCAGCAGCTTGGGACAGCAGAACACTGAAGCTTTCTTT	CASSLGQQNTEAFF
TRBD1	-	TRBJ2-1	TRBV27	TGTGCCAGCAGTTTAAGTGGACAGGGATCAGGCAATGAGCAGTTCTTC	CASSLSGQGSGNEQFF